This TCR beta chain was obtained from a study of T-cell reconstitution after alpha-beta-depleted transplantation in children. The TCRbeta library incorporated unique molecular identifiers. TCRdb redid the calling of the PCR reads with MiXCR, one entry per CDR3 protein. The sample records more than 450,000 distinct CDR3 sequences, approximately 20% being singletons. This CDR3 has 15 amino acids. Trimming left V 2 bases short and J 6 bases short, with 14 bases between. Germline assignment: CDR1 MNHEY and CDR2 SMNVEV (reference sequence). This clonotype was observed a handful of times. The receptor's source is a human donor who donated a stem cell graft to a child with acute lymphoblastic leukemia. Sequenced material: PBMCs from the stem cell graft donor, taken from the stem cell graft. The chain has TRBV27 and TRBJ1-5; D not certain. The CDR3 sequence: CASSLTGGWRQPQHF. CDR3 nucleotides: TGTGCCAGCAGTTTAACGGGAGGTTGGCGTCAGCCCCAGCATTTT.